A single sample is the source of the 16 T cell receptor beta chains below, sequenced in a study of blood T cell repertoires in COVID-19 (TCRdb year 2020). Library prep was done by the immunoSEQ multiplex PCR assay. TCRdb limited this immuneACCESS table to in-frame rearrangements with V and J called. A share of clones is missing; checked studies link under half to unresolved V genes, and the rest is unexplained. The sample table shows 95,000 to 100,000 clones, and more than 75% are seen once. The top ten hold more than 9% of the sample. The sequencing input was peripheral blood. The receptor set was obtained from a woman aged 25-40 years with acute or convalescent COVID-19.

This chain connects TRBV28 to TRBJ1-5; D remains unclear. Between the trimmed V and J ends, which lost 3 bases and 11 bases, there was a span of 8 bases. The CDR3 totals 11 residues. Looked up from germline, CDR1 is MDHEN and CDR2 is SYDVKM. The CDR3 sequence is CASSFGGAQHF. The DNA for the CDR3 is TGTGCCAGCAGTTTCGGAGGAGCCCAGCATTTT.

The chain joins TRBV24-1 to TRBJ1-2, with 9 bases aligning to TRBD1. V shed 4 bases, J shed 3 bases, and the junction held 5 bases outside the gene matches. This CDR3 spans 15 amino acids. In germline, CDR1 is KGHDR, CDR2 SFDVKD. CDR3 sequence reads: CATSDAGQGYYGYTF. The CDR3 bases are TGTGCCACCAGTGACGCGGGACAGGGCTACTATGGCTACACCTTC.

The gene calls are TRBV7-9 and TRBJ2-7; D unclear. Germline V gene sequence: CDR1 SEHNR, CDR2 FQNEAQ (reference sequence). The CDR3 length is 15 residues. Trimming left V 2 bases short and J 0 bases short, with 11 bases between. DNA for the CDR3: TGTGCCAGCAGCTTAAGGCAGGCCTCCTCCTACGAGCAGTACTTC. Translated, it gives CASSLRQASSYEQYF.

The chain carries TRBV19 and TRBJ1-5; tentatively, D is TRBD1 (5 bases). The germline V gene has CDR1 LNHDA and CDR2 SQIVND (reference sequence). The CDR3 runs to 13 residues. The germline V and J ends were trimmed by 5 bases and 1 base, with 6 bases remaining between them. The CDR3 bases are TGTGCCAGTAGTGGGGGGAGCAATCAGCCCCAGCATTTT. Protein: CASSGGSNQPQHF.

The gene calls are TRBV6-2 or TRBV6-3 and TRBJ2-7; a possible D gene is TRBD1 (5 bases). The CDR3 has 16 amino acids. Germline CDR1 MNHEY, CDR2 SVGEGT. Trimming removed 0 bases at V and 1 base at J, with 13 bases between. The CDR3 loop reads CASSYSADRHSYEQYF. CDR3 nucleotides: TGTGCCAGCAGTTACTCCGCCGACAGACATTCCTACGAGCAGTACTTC.

The chain links TRBV11-2 to TRBJ2-1, with D maybe TRBD2 (7 bases). Trimming cost V 11 bases and J 6 bases, with 14 bases left between them. The CDR3 has 12 amino acids. Germline V CDR1 and CDR2: SGHAT, FQNNGV. The chain's CDR3 is CASGEGGNEQFF. In DNA, the CDR3 is TGTGCCTCCGGGGAGGGGGGCAATGAGCAGTTCTTC.

The rearrangement joins TRBV24-1 to TRBJ1-5; maybe TRBD1 (6 bases). The germline V gene encodes CDR1 KGHDR and CDR2 SFDVKD. The V gene lost 5 bases and the J gene lost 1 base, with 11 bases spanning the gap. The CDR3 is 15 amino acids. As DNA, the CDR3 is TGTGCCACCAGTGCCCCGGGGGGCAGCAATCAGCCCCAGCATTTT. It codes for CATSAPGGSNQPQHF.

The genes are TRBV28 and TRBJ1-1; D gene ambiguous. This CDR3 is 15 amino acids long. Germline assignment: CDR1 MDHEN and CDR2 SYDVKM. The V and J ends lost 5 bases and 8 bases respectively, with 21 bases between them. The CDR3 is CASSSFLPGEREAFF. CDR3 nucleotide sequence: TGTGCCAGCAGTAGCTTTCTACCGGGTGAAAGGGAAGCTTTCTTT.

This chain links TRBV19 with TRBJ2-7; perhaps TRBD2 as D (6 bases). The CDR3 is 13 amino acids. Per the germline V gene, CDR1 is LNHDA and CDR2 is SQIVND (reference sequence). Trimming removed 5 bases from V and 8 bases from J, with 16 bases in between. In DNA, the CDR3 is TGTGCCAGTAGTCCGGGACTTCGGGGCAAGCAGTACTTC. Amino acid sequence: CASSPGLRGKQYF.

The chain carries TRBV28 and TRBJ1-5; 10 bases match TRBD1. With 6 bases clipped from V and 5 bases from J, the junction kept 10 bases outside the gene matches. The CDR3 consists of 16 residues. Germline V gene lookup returns CDR1 MDHEN and CDR2 SYDVKM. This CDR3 is CASRTGGSVSYQPQHF. In nucleotides, the CDR3 is TGTGCCAGCAGGACAGGGGGCTCGGTGAGTTATCAGCCCCAGCATTTT.

The V call is TRBV2, the J call TRBJ2-7; 9 bases map to TRBD1. Germline trimming cut 2 bases from V and 2 bases from J; bases unmatched to any gene: 4. The CDR3 has 15 amino acids. In germline, CDR1 is SNHLY, CDR2 FYNNEI. CDR3 protein: CASSEHRGRPYEQYF. The CDR3 nucleotides read TGTGCCAGCAGTGAACACAGGGGGCGCCCCTACGAGCAGTACTTC.

V gene TRBV5-1 combines with J gene TRBJ2-7, with 8 bases aligning to TRBD1. Germline trimming cut 0 bases from V and 4 bases from J; bases unmatched to any gene: 6. The CDR3 spans 15 residues. In germline, CDR1 is SGHRS, CDR2 YFSETQ. CDR3 amino acids: CASSLEGTGVYEQYF. In DNA, the CDR3 is TGCGCCAGCAGCTTGGAGGGGACAGGAGTATACGAGCAGTACTTC.

This chain's CDR3 is CASSLYQATNEKLFF. The CDR3 bases are TGTGCCAGCAGTTTATATCAGGCAACTAATGAAAAACTGTTTTTT. This chain uses TRBV27 with TRBJ1-4; no definite D call. Germline loops: CDR1 MNHEY, CDR2 SMNVEV (reference sequence). V was trimmed by 1 base and J by 0 bases, leaving 6 bases between them. This CDR3 is built from 15 residues.

The rearrangement links TRBV6-5 to TRBJ1-2; D may be TRBD1 (5 bases). The CDR3 length is 13 residues. Germline V gives CDR1 MNHEY, CDR2 SVGAGI. Trimming pared 10 bases from V and 1 base from J, leaving 13 bases between. CDR3 DNA sequence: TGTGCCACCGATGGGAGGGGTAACTATGGCTACACCTTC. Amino acids: CATDGRGNYGYTF.

V gene TRBV28 combines with J gene TRBJ2-7; 12 bases are a match to TRBD1. Looked up from germline, CDR1 is MDHEN and CDR2 is SYDVKM. Unmatched junction bases numbered 8, after V lost 4 bases and J lost 7 bases. CDR3 length equals 15 residues. The CDR3 nucleotides read TGTGCCAGCAGTTCTCCGGGACAGGGGGCAAGGGAGCAGTACTTC. It specifies CASSSPGQGAREQYF.

The table lists this clone with a count of one. V and J are TRBV6-5 and TRBJ1-1; 10 nucleotides match TRBD1. J was trimmed by 5 bases and V by 0 bases; bases with no gene match: 6. CDR1 MNHEY and CDR2 SVGAGI come from the germline V gene. There are 16 residues in the CDR3. The CDR3 sequence: CASSYSKGQGLTEAFF. Written as DNA, the CDR3 is TGTGCCAGCAGTTACTCGAAGGGACAGGGGTTGACTGAAGCTTTCTTT.